The 20 T cell receptor beta chains below were found in one sample sequenced in a study of cytotoxic CD8 clonotypes in ibrutinib-treated CLL. Clones were read by immunoSEQ multiplex PCR, and TCRdb kept only the in-frame ones, dropping some. The data contain some 120,000 clones, around 84% of them singletons. Source: PBMCs, taken after 24 months of ibrutinib treatment. The receptors originated from a human donor with chronic lymphocytic leukemia.

This clone has more than one count but fewer than ten. The chain is built from TRBV10-1 and TRBJ1-1, with 9 nucleotides matching TRBD1. This CDR3 region has 14 residues. Germline assignment: CDR1 WNHNN and CDR2 SYGVQD (reference sequence). J lost 11 bases, V lost 0 bases, and 7 bases had no gene match. CDR3 residues: CASSESTGQGWAFF. The DNA for the CDR3 is TGCGCCAGCAGTGAGTCGACGGGACAGGGATGGGCTTTCTTT.

V is TRBV9 and J is TRBJ1-3; D is undetermined. The CDR3 has 14 amino acids. In germline, CDR1 is SGDLS, CDR2 YYNGEE. Trimming took off 0 bases at V and 3 bases at J, with 7 bases between the two ends. The CDR3 DNA sequence: TGTGCCAGCAGCGTAGCGGATAATGGAAACACCATATATTTT. This sequence encodes CASSVADNGNTIYF.

The V call is TRBV18, the J call TRBJ1-3; 9 nucleotides line up with TRBD1. The CDR3 spans 14 residues. Trimming took 8 bases from V and 0 from J; bases not matched to a gene: 2. CDR1 KGHSH and CDR2 LQKENI come from the germline V gene. The CDR3 loop is CASGGQGSGNTIYF. CDR3 in DNA: TGTGCCAGCGGGGGACAGGGCTCTGGAAACACCATATATTTT.

The chain carries TRBV23-1 and TRBJ2-7; D call uncertain. TRBV23-1 counts as an open reading frame of uncertain function. V gave up 0 bases and J gave up 9 bases, with 12 bases separating them. The CDR3 contains 13 residues. CDR3 nucleotide sequence: TGCGCCAGCAGTCAATCCCCCGGCTTCGGGCAGTACTTC. Encoded protein: CASSQSPGFGQYF.

CDR3 in amino acids: CAISEDGTGGRGYGYTF. For the CDR3, the DNA is TGTGCCATCAGTGAGGACGGGACAGGGGGCAGGGGCTATGGCTACACCTTC. The chain recombines TRBV10-3 with TRBJ1-2, with 12 bases aligning to TRBD1. Germline CDR1 reads ENHRY; CDR2 reads SYGVKD. The CDR3 covers 17 residues. V was clipped by 2 bases and J by 4 bases; unmatched bases: 8.

This chain links TRBV11-2 with TRBJ1-1; tentative D call: TRBD1 (6 bases). Germline assignment: CDR1 SGHAT and CDR2 FQNNGV. The V end was cut by 5 bases, the J end by 0 bases, with 10 bases between. The CDR3 loop spans 14 amino acids. The CDR3 DNA reads TGTGCCAGCAGCGGTCAGGGGATGAACACTGAAGCTTTCTTT. Translated, it gives CASSGQGMNTEAFF.

The V gene is TRBV4-2, the J gene TRBJ2-4, with 10 bases identical to TRBD2. CDR1 is LGHNA and CDR2 is YNFKEQ in the germline V gene. The CDR3 covers 15 residues. J was trimmed by 9 bases and V by 0 bases; bases with no gene match: 5. The CDR3 sequence is CASSQEPAGGGIQYF. CDR3 DNA: TGTGCCAGCAGCCAAGAGCCAGCGGGGGGGGGCATTCAGTACTTC.

The chain combines TRBV30 with TRBJ1-4; D possibly corresponds to TRBD1 (6 bases). The V and J ends lost 2 bases and 11 bases respectively, with 12 bases between them. Germline V gene data show CDR1 as GTSNPN and CDR2 as SVGIG (reference sequence). This CDR3 has 12 amino acids. The CDR3 DNA reads as TGTGCCTGGAGTCCGGGGGCTGGGAAACTGTTTTTT. Translation: CAWSPGAGKLFF.

V usage is TRBV28 and J usage is TRBJ1-6; a possible D gene is TRBD1 (6 bases). V was trimmed by 2 bases and J by 15 bases, leaving 11 bases between them. This CDR3 is built from 12 residues. Looked up from germline, CDR1 is MDHEN and CDR2 is SYDVKM. CDR3 nucleotides: TGTGCCAGCAGTTTACGGGGGGCTGGCCTCCACTTT. Encoded protein: CASSLRGAGLHF. Full variable domain (rest looked up from reference TRBV28 and TRBJ1-6): DVKVTQSSRYLVKRTGEKVFLECVQDMDHENMFWYRQDPGLGLRLIYFSYDVKMKEKGDIPEGYSVSREKKERFSLILESASTNQTSMYLCASSLRGAGLHFGNGTRLTVT.

This clone was counted only a few times. The chain recombines TRBV18 with TRBJ1-1, with a tentative D call TRBD1 (5 bases). V was pared by 0 bases and J by 0 bases, with 8 bases between. Germline V lookup: CDR1 KGHSH, CDR2 LQKENI. The CDR3 contains 15 residues. The chain's CDR3 is CASSPPAGLNTEAFF. CDR3 DNA sequence: TGTGCCAGCTCACCACCGGCAGGGTTGAACACTGAAGCTTTCTTT.

Note on this clone: Other nucleotide sequences in the sample specify the same CDR3. J is TRBJ2-7 and V is TRBV7-6; 11 bases are a match to TRBD1. Germline V lookup: CDR1 SGHVS, CDR2 FNYEAQ. J was trimmed by 1 base and V by 2 bases; bases with no gene match: 7. The CDR3 is made up of 17 amino acids. CDR3 bases: TGTGCCAGCAGCTTAAGGGGTGGGACAGGGGGGTCCTACGAGCAGTACTTC. Protein product: CASSLRGGTGGSYEQYF.

J is TRBJ2-7 and V is TRBV7-8; D unclear. The CDR3 spans 13 residues. Between the trimmed V and J ends, which lost 3 bases and 8 bases, there was a span of 14 bases. Germline loops: CDR1 SGHVS, CDR2 FQNEAQ. In DNA, the CDR3 is TGTGCCAGCAGCTTCGGACGGAACCCCAAGCAGTACTTC. It translates to CASSFGRNPKQYF.

The chain uses TRBV9 and TRBJ2-5; 14 bases line up with TRBD2. The junction had 6 bases not matched to a gene; V was cut back by 3 bases and J by 2 bases. The V gene's germline CDR1 is SGDLS and CDR2 YYNGEE. The CDR3 is 17 amino acids. CDR3 nucleotides: TGTGCCAGCAGCGCCACCCGACTAGCGGGGGGGCAAGAGACCCAGTACTTC. It is translated as CASSATRLAGGQETQYF. Full variable domain (outside the CDR3, taken from reference TRBV9 and TRBJ2-5): DSGVTQTPKHLITATGQRVTLRCSPRSGDLSVYWYQQSLDQGLQFLIQYYNGEERAKGNILERFSAQQFPDLHSELNLSSLELGDSALYFCASSATRLAGGQETQYFGPGTRLLVL.

The CDR3 coding sequence is TGTGCCAGCAGCCCCCCCGGGACGGGCTACAATGAGCAGTTCTTC. Translated, it gives CASSPPGTGYNEQFF. The chain links TRBV5-6 to TRBJ2-1; D might be TRBD1 or TRBD2, each matching 5 bases. The V end was cut by 4 bases, the J end by 3 bases, with 14 bases between. CDR1 is SGHDT, CDR2 YYEEEE, per germline. The CDR3 loop spans 15 amino acids.

This chain connects TRBV10-3 to TRBJ1-2, with 8 bases matching TRBD1. With V trimmed by 3 bases and J by 4 bases, 13 bases remained unmatched. The CDR3 runs 17 residues. Germline V gene data show CDR1 as ENHRY and CDR2 as SYGVKD. The CDR3 is CAISDPKPRDRSYGYTF. The CDR3, as DNA: TGTGCCATCAGTGACCCCAAGCCCCGGGACAGGAGCTATGGCTACACCTTC.

The V gene is TRBV5-1, the J gene TRBJ2-7; TRBD2 matches 10 bases. Germline-derived CDR1 and CDR2 are SGHRS and YFSETQ. The junction had 7 bases not matched to a gene; V was cut back by 4 bases and J by 3 bases. The CDR3 sequence is 15 residues long. In nucleotides, the CDR3 is TGCGCCAGCAGCGCAACTAGCGGGGCCTACTACGAGCAGTACTTC. This translates into CASSATSGAYYEQYF.

The chain uses TRBV15 and TRBJ1-1; no definite D call. The germline V and J ends were trimmed by 1 base and 5 bases, with 11 bases remaining between them. Per the germline V gene, CDR1 is LNHNV and CDR2 is YYDKDF (reference sequence). The CDR3 contains 14 residues. The DNA of the CDR3 is TGTGCCACCAGCAGAGGCGACCCGGGGACTGAAGCTTTCTTT. Translation: CATSRGDPGTEAFF.

The chain carries TRBV6-1 and TRBJ2-7; D call uncertain. Germline CDR1 is MNHNS and CDR2 is SASEGT. CDR3 length equals 10 residues. Trimming took 5 bases from V and 2 from J, leaving 1 base between them. The CDR3 DNA follows: TGTGCCAGCAGTACCTACGAGCAGTACTTC. The encoded protein is CASSTYEQYF.

For the CDR3, the DNA is TGTGCCAGCAGCTTAGGAAATTCTGATGGGGGAAACACCATATATTTT. The encoded protein is CASSLGNSDGGNTIYF. The chain is built from TRBV7-9 and TRBJ1-3; no firm D call. Germline CDR1 and CDR2: SEHNR and FQNEAQ (reference sequence). CDR3 length: 16 residues. V was pared by 1 base and J by 4 bases, with 14 bases between.

The chain recombines TRBV11-1 with TRBJ1-1, with 7 bases lining up with TRBD1. From germline, CDR1 is SGHAT and CDR2 FQDESV (reference sequence). V lost 4 bases and J lost 1; bases outside the gene matches: 6. The CDR3 length is 15 residues. The CDR3 loop is CASSSRQGTNTEAFF. The CDR3 region has the DNA TGTGCCAGCAGCTCCAGACAGGGCACGAACACTGAAGCTTTCTTT.